This T cell receptor beta chain was identified in a study of T cell responses to AZD1222 COVID-19 vaccine. TCRdb's table, derived via immunoSEQ multiplex PCR, lists solely in-frame clones and lacks some. The data hold fewer than 85,000 clones, with 80% to 90% observed a single time. Study-level findings and limits: Spike-specific TCR repertoires showed rising breadth and depth after two AZD1222 doses.

V lost 0 bases and J lost 6, with 9 bases in between. The germline V gene encodes CDR1 LGHNA and CDR2 YSLEER. The CDR3 length is 14 residues. Concerning this clone itself: As yet, its antigen is unknown.

The chain couples TRBV4-3 to TRBJ1-5; D is unresolved. The source is an adult in good health. Sequences were derived from peripheral blood, sampled on day 0 of AZD1222 vaccination. This CDR3 is CASSQDWRSQPQHF. The CDR3 DNA sequence: TGCGCCAGCAGCCAAGATTGGAGGTCTCAGCCCCAGCATTTT.